This T cell receptor beta chain came from a study of T-cell memory formation after mild COVID-19. A few counts support this clonotype. Per the germline V gene, CDR1 is SNHLY and CDR2 is FYNNEI. Trimming removed 9 bases at V and 2 bases at J, with 14 bases between. The CDR3 has 13 residues. One entry per CDR3 protein, called by TCRdb with MiXCR from the 5' RACE reads. The sample has roughly 620,000 distinct CDR3 sequences, 18% seen once; the top ten hold 12%. The chain joins TRBV2 to TRBJ2-7, with D unclear. The sequence came from an adult woman who had mild COVID-19 (a few samples of this study predate the infection). Cell type and time point are not known. The sample was PBMCs or a T cell subset sorted from them (not recorded which). CDR3 coding DNA: TGTGCCAGTGATGGACGGACGGCCTACGAGCAGTACTTC. As protein: CASDGRTAYEQYF.